This TCR beta chain appears in the sequencing data of a study of T cells after yellow fever vaccination. Regarding the study as a whole: Most clones from primary vaccination resurfaced after the booster (96% CD4, 88% CD8). Overlap between CD4 and CD8 compartments was detected for a small share of clonotypes.

In its sample, this clonotype was seen many times. The target antigen is unknown. Germline V gene sequence: CDR1 LGHNA, CDR2 YSLEER. This CDR3 is built from 15 residues. Trimming removed 1 base at V and 1 base at J, with 9 bases between. Conversion of TCR transcripts into cDNA relied on 5'RACE template switching, which added a universal primer site and UMIs. TCRdb reprocessed the 5' RACE reads via MiXCR and lists one record per CDR3 protein. The top ten clones hold 20% to 25% of a sample with hundreds of thousands of distinct CDR3 sequences, approximately 3.9% of them seen once. The genes are TRBV4-3 and TRBJ2-3, with no clear D. This clonotype originated in a man between 18 and 35 years old who received the YFV17D yellow fever vaccine. The sequencing used PBMCs, collected on the day of the yellow fever booster vaccination. Here the CDR3 reads CASSQGVVGTDTQYF. CDR3 in DNA: TGCGCCAGCAGCCAAGGGGTCGTGGGCACAGATACGCAGTATTTT.